The text below deals with one T cell receptor (beta chain). The sample is drawn from a study of shared clonotypes between healthy human individuals. Donors had no recently reported acute infections or vaccinations and were HIV-negative. Sequencing was performed on unsorted PBMC DNA using ten immunoSEQ deep assay plates. Assay used: immunoSEQ multiplex PCR; TCRdb lists only in-frame clones, some missing. In the table there are about half a million clones, more than 65% of which are singletons. Sequencing was performed on PBMCs. This receptor was identified in a middle-aged woman in good health. Some clones in this sample may be carry-over from other donors' samples.

The CDR3 spells CAIRGQSNYGYTF. CDR3 in DNA: TGTGCCATCAGGGGACAGTCCAACTATGGCTACACCTTC. The genes are TRBV10-3 and TRBJ1-2; 7 nucleotides line up with TRBD1. Germline CDR1 and CDR2: ENHRY and SYGVKD. There are 13 residues in the CDR3. Trimming took 6 bases from V and 2 from J; bases not matched to a gene: 3.